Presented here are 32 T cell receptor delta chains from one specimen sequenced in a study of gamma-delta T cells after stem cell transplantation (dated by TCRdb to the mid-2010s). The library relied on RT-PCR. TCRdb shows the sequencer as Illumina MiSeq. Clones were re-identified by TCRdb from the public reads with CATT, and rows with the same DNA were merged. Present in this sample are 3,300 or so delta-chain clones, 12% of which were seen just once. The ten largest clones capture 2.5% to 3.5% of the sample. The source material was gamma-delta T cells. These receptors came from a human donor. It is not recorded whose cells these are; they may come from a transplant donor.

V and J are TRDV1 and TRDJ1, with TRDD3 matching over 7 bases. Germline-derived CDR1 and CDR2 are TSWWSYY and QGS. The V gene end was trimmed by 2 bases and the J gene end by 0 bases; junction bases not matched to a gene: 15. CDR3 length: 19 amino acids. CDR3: CALGEILLHHWGYTDKLIF. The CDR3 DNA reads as TGTGCTCTTGGGGAAATCCTTCTTCACCACTGGGGTTACACCGATAAACTCATCTTT.

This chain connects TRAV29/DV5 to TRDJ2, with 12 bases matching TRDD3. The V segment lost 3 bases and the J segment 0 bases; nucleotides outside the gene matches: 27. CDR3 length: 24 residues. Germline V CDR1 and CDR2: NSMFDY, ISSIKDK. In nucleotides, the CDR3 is TGTGCAGCAACCGCCCCCTTCCTACCCTCGTACTGGGGGATACAACACGCTTTGACAGCACAACTCTTCTTT. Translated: CAATAPFLPSYWGIQHALTAQLFF.

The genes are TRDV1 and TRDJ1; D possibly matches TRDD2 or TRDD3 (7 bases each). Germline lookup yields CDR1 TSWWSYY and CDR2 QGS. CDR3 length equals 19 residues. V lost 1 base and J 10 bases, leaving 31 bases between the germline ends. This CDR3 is CALGEPFLGYWGLQRGLIF. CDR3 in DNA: TGTGCTCTTGGGGAACCCTTCCTCGGGTACTGGGGTCTTCAAAGGGGACTCATCTTT.

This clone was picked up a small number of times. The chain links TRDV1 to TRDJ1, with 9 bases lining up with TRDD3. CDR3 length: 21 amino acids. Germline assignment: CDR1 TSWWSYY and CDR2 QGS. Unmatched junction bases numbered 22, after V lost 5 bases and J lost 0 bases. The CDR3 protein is CALGYTLDPRYWGSDTDKLIF. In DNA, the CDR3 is TGTGCTCTTGGGTACACCCTGGACCCCCGGTACTGGGGGAGCGACACCGATAAACTCATCTTT.

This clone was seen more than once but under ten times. Here the CDR3 reads CALGEIRPSRPGVLGDTLHMTAQLFF. The CDR3 DNA is TGTGCTCTTGGGGAGATAAGGCCTTCCAGGCCCGGTGTACTGGGGGATACACTACATATGACAGCACAACTCTTCTTT. The V gene is TRDV1, the J gene TRDJ2, with 12 nucleotides matching TRDD3. The J gene, absent from TCRdb, was called here by matching the DNA to germline. The germline CDR1 and CDR2 sequences are TSWWSYY and QGS. V lost 3 bases to trimming and J lost 3 bases; unmatched junction nucleotides: 32. This CDR3 is 26 amino acids long.

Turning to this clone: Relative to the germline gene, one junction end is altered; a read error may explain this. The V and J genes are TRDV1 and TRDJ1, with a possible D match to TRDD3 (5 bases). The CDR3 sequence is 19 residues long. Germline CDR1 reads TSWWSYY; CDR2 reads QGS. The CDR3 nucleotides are TGCGCTCTTGGGGAACTAGTTCACCTTATTTCGGGAAAAAAGGGTCAACTCATCTTT. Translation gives CALGELVHLISGKKGQLIF.

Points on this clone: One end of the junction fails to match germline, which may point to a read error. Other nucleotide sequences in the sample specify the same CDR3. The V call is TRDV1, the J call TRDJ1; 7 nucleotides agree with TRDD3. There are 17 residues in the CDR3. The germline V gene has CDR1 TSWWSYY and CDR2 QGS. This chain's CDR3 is CALGEEGWGTPEDKLIF. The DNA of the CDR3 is TGTGCCCTTGGGGAAGAGGGATGGGGGACGCCAGAAGATAAACTCATCTTT.

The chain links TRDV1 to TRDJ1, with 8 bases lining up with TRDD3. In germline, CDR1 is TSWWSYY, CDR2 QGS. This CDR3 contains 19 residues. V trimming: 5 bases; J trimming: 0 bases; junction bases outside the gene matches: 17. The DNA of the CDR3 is TGTGCTCTTGGGAACCCTCCTTACGGACTGGGGGGCCACACCGATAAACTCATCTTT. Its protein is CALGNPPYGLGGHTDKLIF.

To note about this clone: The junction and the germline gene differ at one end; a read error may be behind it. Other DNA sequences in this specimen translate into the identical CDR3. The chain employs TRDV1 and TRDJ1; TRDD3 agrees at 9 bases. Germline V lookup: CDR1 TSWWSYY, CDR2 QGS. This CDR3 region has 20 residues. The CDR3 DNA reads TGTGCTCTTGGGGAACCCACTCTCCCTAGGGGATACGTTGGCACCGATAAACTCATCTTC. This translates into CALGEPTLPRGYVGTDKLIF.

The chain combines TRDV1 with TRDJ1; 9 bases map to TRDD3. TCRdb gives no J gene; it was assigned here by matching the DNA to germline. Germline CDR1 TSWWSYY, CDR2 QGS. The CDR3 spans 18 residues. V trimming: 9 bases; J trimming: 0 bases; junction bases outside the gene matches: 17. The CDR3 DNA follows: TGTGCTCTCGCCACAATTCGTAGGGACTGGGGGAACACCGATAAACTCATCTTT. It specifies CALATIRRDWGNTDKLIF.

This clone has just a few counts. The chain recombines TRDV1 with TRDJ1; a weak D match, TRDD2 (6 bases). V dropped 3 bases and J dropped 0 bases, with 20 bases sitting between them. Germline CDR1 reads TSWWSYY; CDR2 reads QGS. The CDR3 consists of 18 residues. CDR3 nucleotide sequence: TGTGCTCTTGGGGACACCTTCCGTCTAGTCCCTTACACCGATAAACTCATCTTT. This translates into CALGDTFRLVPYTDKLIF.

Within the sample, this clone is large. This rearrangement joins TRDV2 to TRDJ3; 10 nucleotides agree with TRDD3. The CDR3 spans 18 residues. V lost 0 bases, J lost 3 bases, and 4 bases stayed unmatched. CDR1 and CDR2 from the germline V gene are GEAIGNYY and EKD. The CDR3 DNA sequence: TGTGCCTGTGACACCGGGGGATACGCGGTCTGGGACACCCGACAGATGTTTTTC. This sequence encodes CACDTGGYAVWDTRQMFF.

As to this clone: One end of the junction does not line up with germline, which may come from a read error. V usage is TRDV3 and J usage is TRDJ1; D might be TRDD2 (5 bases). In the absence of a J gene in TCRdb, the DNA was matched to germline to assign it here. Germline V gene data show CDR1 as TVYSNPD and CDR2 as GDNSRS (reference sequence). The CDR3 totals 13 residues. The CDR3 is CAFSFHPTDKLIF. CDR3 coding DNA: TGCGCCTTTAGCTTCCATCCTACCGATAAACTCATCTTT.

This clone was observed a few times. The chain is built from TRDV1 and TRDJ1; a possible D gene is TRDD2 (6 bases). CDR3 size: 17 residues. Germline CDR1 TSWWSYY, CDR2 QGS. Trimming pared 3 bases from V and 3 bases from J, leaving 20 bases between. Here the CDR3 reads CALGEPYPSGGADKLIF. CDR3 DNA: TGTGCTCTTGGGGAGCCTTACCCTTCCGGAGGGGCCGATAAACTCATCTTT.

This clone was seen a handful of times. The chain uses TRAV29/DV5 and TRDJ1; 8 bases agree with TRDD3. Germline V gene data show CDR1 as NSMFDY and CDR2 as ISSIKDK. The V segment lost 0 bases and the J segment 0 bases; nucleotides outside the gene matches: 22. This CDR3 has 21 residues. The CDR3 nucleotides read TGTGCAGCAAGCGTCTCAGTTGTCACGGTCACTACTGGGGGGTACACCGATAAACTCATCTTT. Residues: CAASVSVVTVTTGGYTDKLIF.

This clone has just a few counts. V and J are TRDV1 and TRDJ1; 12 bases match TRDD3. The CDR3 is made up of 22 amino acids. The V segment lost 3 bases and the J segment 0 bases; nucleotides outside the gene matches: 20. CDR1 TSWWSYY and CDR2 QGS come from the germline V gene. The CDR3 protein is CALGEAASSAWGIRSYTDKLIF. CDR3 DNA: TGTGCTCTTGGGGAGGCTGCTTCATCTGCCTGGGGGATACGCTCGTACACCGATAAACTCATCTTT.

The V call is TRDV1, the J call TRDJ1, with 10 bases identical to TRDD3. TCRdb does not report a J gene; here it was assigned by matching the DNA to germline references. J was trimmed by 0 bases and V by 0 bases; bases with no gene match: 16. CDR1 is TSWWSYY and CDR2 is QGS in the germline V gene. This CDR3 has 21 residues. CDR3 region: CALGELVPRSVLGDHTDKLIF. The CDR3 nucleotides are TGTGCTCTTGGGGAACTAGTACCTCGGTCCGTACTGGGGGATCACACCGATAAACTCATCTTT.

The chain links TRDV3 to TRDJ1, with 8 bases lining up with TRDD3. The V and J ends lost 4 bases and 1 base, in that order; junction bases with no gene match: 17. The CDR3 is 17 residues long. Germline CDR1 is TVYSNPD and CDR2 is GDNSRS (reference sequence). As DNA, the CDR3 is TGTGCCTCTCCCCAACTACGGGGGGATAAAGGCACCGATAAACTCATCTTT. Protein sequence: CASPQLRGDKGTDKLIF.

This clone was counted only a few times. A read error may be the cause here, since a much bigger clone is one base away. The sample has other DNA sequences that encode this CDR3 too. CDR3 sequence reads: CAASLRPAKNRYTDKLIF. The CDR3, as DNA: TGTGCAGCAAGCCTTCGCCCGGCCAAAAATAGATACACCGATAAGCTCATCTTT. This rearrangement joins TRAV29/DV5 to TRDJ1, with D maybe TRDD1 (6 bases). Germline V lookup: CDR1 NSMFDY, CDR2 ISSIKDK. The CDR3 contains 18 residues.

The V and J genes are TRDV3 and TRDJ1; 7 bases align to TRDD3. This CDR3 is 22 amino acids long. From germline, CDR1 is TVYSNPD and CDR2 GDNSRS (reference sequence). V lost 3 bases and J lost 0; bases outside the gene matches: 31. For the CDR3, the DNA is TGTGCCTTCAAGGTCTCTGCCGGACTGGGGATGCCCTGGGGTTCCTACACCGATAAACTCATCTTT. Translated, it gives CAFKVSAGLGMPWGSYTDKLIF. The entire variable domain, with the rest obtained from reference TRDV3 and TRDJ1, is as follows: CDKVTQSSPDQTVASGSEVVLLCTYDTVYSNPDLFWYRIRPDYSFQFVFYGDNSRSEGADFTQGRFSVKHILTQKAFHLVISPVRTEDSATYYCAFKVSAGLGMPWGSYTDKLIFGKGTRVTVEP.

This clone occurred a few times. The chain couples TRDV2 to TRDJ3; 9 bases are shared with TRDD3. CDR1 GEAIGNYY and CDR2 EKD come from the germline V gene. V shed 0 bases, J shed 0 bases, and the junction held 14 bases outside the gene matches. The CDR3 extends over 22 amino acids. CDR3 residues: CACDTLRGDTAPTSWDTRQMFF. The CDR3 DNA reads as TGTGCCTGTGACACCCTCCGGGGGGATACTGCCCCGACCTCCTGGGACACCCGACAGATGTTTTTC.

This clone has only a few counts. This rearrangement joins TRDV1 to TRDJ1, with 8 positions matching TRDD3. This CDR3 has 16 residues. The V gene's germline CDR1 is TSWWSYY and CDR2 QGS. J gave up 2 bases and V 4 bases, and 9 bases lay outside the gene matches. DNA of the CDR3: TGTGCTCTTGGGGGACCTAGGTGGGGGATGACCGATAAACTCATCTTT. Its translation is CALGGPRWGMTDKLIF.

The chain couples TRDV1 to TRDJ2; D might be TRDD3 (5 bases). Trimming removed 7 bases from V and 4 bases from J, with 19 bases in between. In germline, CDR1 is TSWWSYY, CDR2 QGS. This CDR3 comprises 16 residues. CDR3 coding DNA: TGTGCTCTTGTAGGGGAGCCCCCCGCTTCGACAGCACAACTCTTCTTT. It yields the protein CALVGEPPASTAQLFF.

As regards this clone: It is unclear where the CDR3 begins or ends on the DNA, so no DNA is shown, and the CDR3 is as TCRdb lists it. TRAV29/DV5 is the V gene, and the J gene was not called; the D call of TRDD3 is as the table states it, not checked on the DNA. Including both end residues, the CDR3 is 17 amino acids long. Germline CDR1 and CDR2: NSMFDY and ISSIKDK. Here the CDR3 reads CSVLLCSKRVGDRRLIF.

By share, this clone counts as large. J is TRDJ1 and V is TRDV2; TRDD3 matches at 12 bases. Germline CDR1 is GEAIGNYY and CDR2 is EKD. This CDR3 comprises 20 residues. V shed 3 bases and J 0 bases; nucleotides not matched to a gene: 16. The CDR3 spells CACDPIWGIRSVPYTDKLIF. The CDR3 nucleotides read TGTGCCTGTGACCCGATCTGGGGGATACGCAGTGTTCCCTACACCGATAAACTCATCTTT.

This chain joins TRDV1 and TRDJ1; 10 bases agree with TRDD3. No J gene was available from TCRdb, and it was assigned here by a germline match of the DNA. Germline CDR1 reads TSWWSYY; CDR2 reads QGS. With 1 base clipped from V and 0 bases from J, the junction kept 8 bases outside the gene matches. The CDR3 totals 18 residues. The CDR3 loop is CALGERLGGYPYTDKLIF. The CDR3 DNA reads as TGTGCTCTTGGGGAACGCCTTGGGGGATACCCGTACACCGATAAACTCATCTTT.

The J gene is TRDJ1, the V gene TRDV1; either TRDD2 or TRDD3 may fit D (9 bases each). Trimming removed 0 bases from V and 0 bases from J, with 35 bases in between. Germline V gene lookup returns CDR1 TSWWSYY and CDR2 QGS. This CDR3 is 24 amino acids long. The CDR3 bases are TGTGCTCTTGGGGAACTAGTACGCTCCTTCCTACGGAACTGGGGGAACCCCCACACCGATAAACTCATCTTT. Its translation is CALGELVRSFLRNWGNPHTDKLIF.

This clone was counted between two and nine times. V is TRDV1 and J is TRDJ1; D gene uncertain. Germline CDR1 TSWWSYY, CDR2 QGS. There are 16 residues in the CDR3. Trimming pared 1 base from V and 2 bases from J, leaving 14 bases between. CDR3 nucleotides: TGTGCTCTTGGGGAACCGCCTCACGAGCTTACCGATAAACTCATCTTT. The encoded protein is CALGEPPHELTDKLIF.

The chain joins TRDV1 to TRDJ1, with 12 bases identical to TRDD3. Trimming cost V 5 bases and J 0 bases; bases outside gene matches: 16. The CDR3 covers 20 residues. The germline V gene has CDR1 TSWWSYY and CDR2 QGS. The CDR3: CALGLEGGLGDTSYTDKLIF. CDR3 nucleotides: TGTGCTCTTGGGCTGGAAGGCGGACTGGGGGATACTTCGTACACCGATAAACTCATCTTT.

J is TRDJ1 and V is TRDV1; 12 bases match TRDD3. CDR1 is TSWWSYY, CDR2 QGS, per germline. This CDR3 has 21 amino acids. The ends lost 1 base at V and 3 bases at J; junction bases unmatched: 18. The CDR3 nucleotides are TGTGCTCTTGGGGAACCCACCCCAATCCGGGGGCACTGGGGGATACCCGATAAACTCATCTTT. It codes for CALGEPTPIRGHWGIPDKLIF.

The CDR3 loop reads CALGELDYWGITDKLIF. DNA of the CDR3: TGTGCTCTTGGGGAACTAGACTACTGGGGGATTACCGATAAACTCATCTTT. This chain connects TRDV1 to TRDJ1, with 10 bases identical to TRDD3. Assignment of the J gene here rests on matching the DNA to germline, because TCRdb gives none. The CDR3 spans 17 residues. J was trimmed by 2 bases and V by 0 bases; bases with no gene match: 6. CDR1 TSWWSYY and CDR2 QGS come from the germline V gene.

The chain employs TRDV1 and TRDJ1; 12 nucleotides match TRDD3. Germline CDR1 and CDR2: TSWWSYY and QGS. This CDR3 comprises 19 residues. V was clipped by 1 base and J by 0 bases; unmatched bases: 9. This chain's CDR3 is CALGEPQDWGIPYTDKLIF. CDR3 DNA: TGTGCTCTTGGGGAACCTCAAGACTGGGGGATACCCTACACCGATAAACTCATCTTT.